This entry describes one T cell receptor beta chain. Its cognate antigen is unknown. The sample originates from a study of T cells in localized non-small cell lung cancer. General study results and limits: When the top 100 tumor clones were examined, a median roughly 62 of them also appeared in the adjacent lung, which was paired and uninvolved.

Only in-frame clones appear in the TCRdb table, and some are missing; sequencing was by immunoSEQ multiplex PCR. Here the sample spans approximately 70,000 clones, 75% to 85% being singletons. This CDR3 spans 14 amino acids. V lost 4 bases to trimming and J lost 4 bases, with 13 bases between them. The sequence was obtained from a man between 40 and 70 years old with stage II lung adenocarcinoma. The chain carries TRBV7-1 and TRBJ1-2; D is ambiguous. TRBV7-1 is placed among ORFs of uncertain function. The starting material was PBMCs, obtained before any cancer treatment. CDR3 DNA sequence: TGTGCCAGCAGCTGTGAGGGAAAGACCTATGGCTACACCTTC. It is translated as CASSCEGKTYGYTF.